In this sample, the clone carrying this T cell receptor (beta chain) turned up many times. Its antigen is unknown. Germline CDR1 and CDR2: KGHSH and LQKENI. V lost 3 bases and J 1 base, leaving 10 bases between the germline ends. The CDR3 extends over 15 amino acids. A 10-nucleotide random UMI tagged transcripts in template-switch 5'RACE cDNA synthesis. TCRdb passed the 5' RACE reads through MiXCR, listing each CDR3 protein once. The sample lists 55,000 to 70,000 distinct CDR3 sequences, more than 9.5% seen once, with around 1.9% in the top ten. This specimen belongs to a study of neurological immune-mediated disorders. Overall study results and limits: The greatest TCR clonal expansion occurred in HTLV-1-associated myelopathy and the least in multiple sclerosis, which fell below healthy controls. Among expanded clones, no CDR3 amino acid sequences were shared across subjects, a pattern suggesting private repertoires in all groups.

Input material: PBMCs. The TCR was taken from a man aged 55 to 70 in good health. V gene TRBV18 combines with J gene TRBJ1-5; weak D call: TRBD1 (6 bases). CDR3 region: CASSPSDSSNQPQHF. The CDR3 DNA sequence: TGTGCCAGCTCACCCTCGGACAGCAGCAATCAGCCCCAGCATTTT.